This entry is about one T cell receptor beta chain. This CDR3 is built from 17 residues. V was shortened by 10 bases and J by 4 bases, with 23 bases between the two germline ends. From germline, CDR1 is ENHRY and CDR2 SYGVKD. The sample comes from a study of lymphopenia after photon versus proton radiotherapy. Using immunoSEQ multiplex PCR, the repertoire was profiled, and TCRdb retains in-frame clones only, with some absent. The sample lists fewer than 20,000 clones; roughly 90% were seen once. The sequences come from peripheral blood, collected from a patient treated with photon-based radiotherapy. The sequence was obtained from a middle-aged woman with cholangiocarcinoma. The gene calls are TRBV10-3 and TRBJ2-6; no clear D gene. CDR3 sequence reads: CASVPDRAISGANVLTF. The DNA of the CDR3 is TGTGCCAGCGTCCCGGACCGGGCGATCTCCGGGGCCAACGTCCTGACTTTC.